This TCR beta chain was captured in a study of blood T cell repertoires in COVID-19. The overall study: The analysed material was cDNA or gDNA that came from T cells, B-cell-depleted T cells, or PBMCs.

Cohort allocation depended upon clinical history that participants reported. Recovered status in Cohort 3 required two negative PCRs, clearance, or symptom resolution. Libraries were prepared by immunoSEQ multiplex PCR; TCRdb keeps only in-frame clonotypes and omits some of them. The table lists about 200,000 clones, about 86% of them singletons. J gave up 2 bases and V 1 base, and 7 bases lay outside the gene matches. This CDR3 has 16 residues. Germline V gives CDR1 SGHKS, CDR2 YYEKEE (reference sequence). The clonotype originates from a man aged 35 to 55 who had recovered from COVID-19. The chain joins TRBV5-5 to TRBJ2-3; 7 positions match TRBD2. Sequencing was performed on PBMCs or T cells enriched from blood (not recorded which). In DNA form, the CDR3 reads TGTGCCAGCAGCTTGATCGGCGGGGGAGACACAGATACGCAGTATTTT. This encodes CASSLIGGGDTDTQYF.